This T cell receptor (beta chain) was found in a study of CD8+ T cells in alopecia areata. Whole-study context: Oral tofacitinib (5 to 10 mg twice daily) was administered to treated patients. Patients remained on tofacitinib for 6 to 18 months and then went 6 months without it. Study-level results: Against the mouse data, patients shared TCRs less clearly, possibly for HLA reasons. In lesional scalp, particularly from alopecia totalis/universalis, clonality was higher than in normal scalp.

Comments on this clone: Antigen specificity is unknown.

V dropped 0 bases and J dropped 2 bases, with 6 bases sitting between them. Germline lookup yields CDR1 MNHNY and CDR2 SVGAGI (reference sequence). The CDR3 length is 14 residues. Patients with alopecia areata provided lesional scalp punch biopsies as well as peripheral blood. As the sequencing template, cDNA was produced by extracting RNA and reverse transcribing it. The protocol was immunoSEQ multiplex PCR, while the TCRdb copy is restricted to in-frame clones and leaves out a portion. The sample yields 15,000 to 20,000 clones, 65% to 75% seen once. This TCR came from a human donor with alopecia areata. The input for sequencing was skin, taken at week 0. The V and J genes are TRBV6-6 and TRBJ2-3, with D unclear. DNA of the CDR3: TGTGCCAGCAGTTACTCAGGGATCACAGATACGCAGTATTTT. Translation gives CASSYSGITDTQYF.